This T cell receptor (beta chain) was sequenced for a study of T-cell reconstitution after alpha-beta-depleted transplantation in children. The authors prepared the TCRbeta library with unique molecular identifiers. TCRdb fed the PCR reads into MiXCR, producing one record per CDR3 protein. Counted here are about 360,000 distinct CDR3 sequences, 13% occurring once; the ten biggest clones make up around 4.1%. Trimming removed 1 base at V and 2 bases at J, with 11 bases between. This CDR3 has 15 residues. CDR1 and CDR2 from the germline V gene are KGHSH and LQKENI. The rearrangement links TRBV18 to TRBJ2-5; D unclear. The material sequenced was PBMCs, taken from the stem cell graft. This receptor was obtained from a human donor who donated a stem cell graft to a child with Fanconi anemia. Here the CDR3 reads CASSPLSYGQETQYF. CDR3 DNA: TGTGCCAGCTCACCACTGAGTTACGGGCAAGAGACCCAGTACTTC.